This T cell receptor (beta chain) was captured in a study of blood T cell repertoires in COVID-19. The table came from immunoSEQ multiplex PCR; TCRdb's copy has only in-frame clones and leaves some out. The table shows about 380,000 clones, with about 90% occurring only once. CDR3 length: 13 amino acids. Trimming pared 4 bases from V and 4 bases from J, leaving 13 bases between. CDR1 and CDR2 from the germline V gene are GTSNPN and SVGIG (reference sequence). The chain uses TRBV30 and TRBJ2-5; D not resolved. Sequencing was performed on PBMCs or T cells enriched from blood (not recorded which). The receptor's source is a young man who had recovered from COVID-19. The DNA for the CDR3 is TGTGCCTGGACCGCCCCCGGCGGAGAGACCCAGTACTTC. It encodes CAWTAPGGETQYF.